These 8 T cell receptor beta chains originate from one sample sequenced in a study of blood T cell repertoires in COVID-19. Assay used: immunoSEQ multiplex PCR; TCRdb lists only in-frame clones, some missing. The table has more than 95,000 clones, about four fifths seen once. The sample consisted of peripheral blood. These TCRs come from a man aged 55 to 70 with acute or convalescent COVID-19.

CDR3 sequence: CASSMTRPDTQYF. The CDR3 DNA is TGCGCCAGCAGCATGACTAGACCAGATACGCAGTATTTT. This chain uses TRBV5-1 with TRBJ2-3; TRBD2 is a possible D gene (6 bases). The CDR3 sequence is 13 residues long. V lost 4 bases to trimming and J lost 4 bases, with 10 bases between them. Germline CDR1 is SGHRS and CDR2 is YFSETQ.

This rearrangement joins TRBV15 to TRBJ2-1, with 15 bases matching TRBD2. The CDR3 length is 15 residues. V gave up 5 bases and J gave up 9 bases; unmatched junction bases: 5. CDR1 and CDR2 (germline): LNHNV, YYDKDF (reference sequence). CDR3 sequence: CATSAGLAGGFEQFF. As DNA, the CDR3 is TGTGCCACCAGCGCGGGACTAGCGGGAGGATTTGAGCAGTTCTTC.

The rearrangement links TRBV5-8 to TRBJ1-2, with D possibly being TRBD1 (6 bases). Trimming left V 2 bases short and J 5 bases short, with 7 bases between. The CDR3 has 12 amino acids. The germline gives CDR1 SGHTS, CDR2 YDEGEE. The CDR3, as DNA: TGTGCCAGCAGCTTCACAGGGTATGGCTACACCTTC. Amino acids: CASSFTGYGYTF.

CDR3 sequence reads: CASSRTARGGTGELFF. For the CDR3, the DNA is TGTGCCAGCAGCCGGACAGCCCGGGGTGGAACCGGGGAGCTGTTTTTT. The V call is TRBV11-2, the J call TRBJ2-2, with a weak D call TRBD1 (6 bases). This CDR3 comprises 16 residues. V lost 5 bases and J lost 5, with 18 bases in between. Germline V CDR1 and CDR2: SGHAT, FQNNGV.

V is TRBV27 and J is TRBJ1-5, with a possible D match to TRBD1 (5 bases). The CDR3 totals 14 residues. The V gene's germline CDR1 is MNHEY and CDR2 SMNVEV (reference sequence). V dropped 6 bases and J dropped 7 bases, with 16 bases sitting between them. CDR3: CASSDGREGQPQHF. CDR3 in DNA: TGTGCCAGCAGCGACGGCAGGGAAGGCCAGCCCCAGCATTTT.

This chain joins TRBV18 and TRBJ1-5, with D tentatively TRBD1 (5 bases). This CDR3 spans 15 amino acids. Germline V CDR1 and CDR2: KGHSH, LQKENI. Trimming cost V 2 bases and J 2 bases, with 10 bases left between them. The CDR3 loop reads CASSPTDTRNQPQHF. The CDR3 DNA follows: TGTGCCAGCTCACCAACGGACACGCGCAATCAGCCCCAGCATTTT.

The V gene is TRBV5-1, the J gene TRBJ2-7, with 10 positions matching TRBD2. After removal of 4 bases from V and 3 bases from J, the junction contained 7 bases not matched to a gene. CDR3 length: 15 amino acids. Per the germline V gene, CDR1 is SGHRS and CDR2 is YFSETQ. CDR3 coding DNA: TGCGCCAGCAGCCCGGCTAGCGGGAGTTTCTACGAGCAGTACTTC. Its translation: CASSPASGSFYEQYF.

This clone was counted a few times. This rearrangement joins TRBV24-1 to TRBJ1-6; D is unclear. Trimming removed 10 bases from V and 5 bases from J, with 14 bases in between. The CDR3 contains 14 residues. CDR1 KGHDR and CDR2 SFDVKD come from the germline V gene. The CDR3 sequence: CATSDKLDNSPLHF. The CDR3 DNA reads TGTGCCACTTCCGACAAGTTAGATAATTCACCCCTCCACTTT.